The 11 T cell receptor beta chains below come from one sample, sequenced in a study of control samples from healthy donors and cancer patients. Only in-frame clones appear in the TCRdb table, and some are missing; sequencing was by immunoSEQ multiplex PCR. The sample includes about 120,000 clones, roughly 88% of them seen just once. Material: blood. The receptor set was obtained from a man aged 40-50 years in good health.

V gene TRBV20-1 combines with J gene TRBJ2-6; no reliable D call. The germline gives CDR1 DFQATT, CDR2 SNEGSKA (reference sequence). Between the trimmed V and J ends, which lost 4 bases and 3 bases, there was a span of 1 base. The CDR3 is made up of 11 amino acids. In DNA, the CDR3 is TGCAGTGCTATTGGGGCCAACGTCCTGACTTTC. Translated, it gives CSAIGANVLTF.

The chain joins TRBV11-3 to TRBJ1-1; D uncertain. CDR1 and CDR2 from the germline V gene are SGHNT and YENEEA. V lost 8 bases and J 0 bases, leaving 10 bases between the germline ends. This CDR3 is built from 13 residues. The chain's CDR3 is CASLKSMNTEAFF. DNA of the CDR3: TGTGCCAGCCTGAAGTCCATGAACACTGAAGCTTTCTTT.

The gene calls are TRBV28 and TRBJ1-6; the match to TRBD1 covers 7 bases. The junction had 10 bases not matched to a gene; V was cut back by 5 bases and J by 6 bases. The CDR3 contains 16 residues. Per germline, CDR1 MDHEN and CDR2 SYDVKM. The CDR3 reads CASSDGDRHLNSPLHF. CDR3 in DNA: TGTGCCAGCAGTGACGGGGACAGACACCTTAATTCACCCCTCCACTTT. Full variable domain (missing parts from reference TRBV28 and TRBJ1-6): DVKVTQSSRYLVKRTGEKVFLECVQDMDHENMFWYRQDPGLGLRLIYFSYDVKMKEKGDIPEGYSVSREKKERFSLILESASTNQTSMYLCASSDGDRHLNSPLHFGNGTRLTVT.

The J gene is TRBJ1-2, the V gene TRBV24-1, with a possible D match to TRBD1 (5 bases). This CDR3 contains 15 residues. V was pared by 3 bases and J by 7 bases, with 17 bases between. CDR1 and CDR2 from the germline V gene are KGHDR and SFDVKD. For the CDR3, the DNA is TGTGCCACCAGTGATGCCAGGGCTGGCACGGGTGGCTACACCTTC. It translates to CATSDARAGTGGYTF.

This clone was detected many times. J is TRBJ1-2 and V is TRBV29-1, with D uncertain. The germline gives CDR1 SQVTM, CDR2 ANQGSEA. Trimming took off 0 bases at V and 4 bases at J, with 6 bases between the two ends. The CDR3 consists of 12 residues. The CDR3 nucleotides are TGCAGCGTTGAAGAAACCCCCTATGGCTACACCTTC. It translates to CSVEETPYGYTF.

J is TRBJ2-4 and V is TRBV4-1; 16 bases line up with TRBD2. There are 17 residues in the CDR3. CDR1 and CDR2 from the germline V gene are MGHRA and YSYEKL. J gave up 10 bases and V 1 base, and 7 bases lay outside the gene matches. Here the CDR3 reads CASSQAGLAGGLLIQYF. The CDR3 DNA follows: TGCGCCAGCAGCCAAGCGGGACTAGCGGGGGGGCTGTTGATTCAGTACTTC.

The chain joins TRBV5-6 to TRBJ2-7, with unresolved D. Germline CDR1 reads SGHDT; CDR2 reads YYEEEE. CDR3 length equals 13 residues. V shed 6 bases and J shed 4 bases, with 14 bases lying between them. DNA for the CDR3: TGTGCCAGCACCCTTAGGCAGGTTTACGAGCAGTACTTC. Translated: CASTLRQVYEQYF.

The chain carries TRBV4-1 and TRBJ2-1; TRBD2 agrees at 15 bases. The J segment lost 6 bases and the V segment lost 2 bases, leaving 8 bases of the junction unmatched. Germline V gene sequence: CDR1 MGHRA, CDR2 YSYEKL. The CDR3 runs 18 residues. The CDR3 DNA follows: TGCGCCAGCAGCCAACGCGGACTAGCGGGGGGGCCGGGCAATGAGCAGTTCTTC. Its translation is CASSQRGLAGGPGNEQFF.

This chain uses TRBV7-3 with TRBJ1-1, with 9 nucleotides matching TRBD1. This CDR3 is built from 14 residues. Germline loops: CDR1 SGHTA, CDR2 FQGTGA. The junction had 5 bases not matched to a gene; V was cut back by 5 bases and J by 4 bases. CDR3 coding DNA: TGTGCCAGCAGCCCGACAGGGGGGATCACTGAAGCTTTCTTT. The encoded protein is CASSPTGGITEAFF.

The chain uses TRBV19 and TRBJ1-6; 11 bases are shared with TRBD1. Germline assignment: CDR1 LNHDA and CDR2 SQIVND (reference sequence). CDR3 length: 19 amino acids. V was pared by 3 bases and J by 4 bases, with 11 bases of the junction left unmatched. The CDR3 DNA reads TGTGCCAGTAGTATTCGCCCGGACAGGGGGCGCGAGTATAATTCACCCCTCCACTTT. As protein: CASSIRPDRGREYNSPLHF.

Written as DNA, the CDR3 is TGTGCCAGCTCACCAACTAGCGGGGGCACAGATACGCAGTATTTT. It is translated as CASSPTSGGTDTQYF. The rearrangement joins TRBV18 to TRBJ2-3; 10 bases map to TRBD2. Per germline, CDR1 KGHSH and CDR2 LQKENI. V trimming: 2 bases; J trimming: 1 base; junction bases outside the gene matches: 0. CDR3 size: 15 residues.